This T cell receptor (beta chain) was retrieved from a study of response to subunit inactivated influenza vaccine. The CDR3 sequence is 15 residues long. Looked up from germline, CDR1 is DFQATT and CDR2 is SNEGSKA (reference sequence). Trimming at V came to 3 bases and at J to 8 bases, leaving 10 bases not matched to a gene. TCRdb independently ran MiXCR on the RT-PCR reads; one entry per CDR3 protein. The sample consists of fewer than 700,000 distinct CDR3 sequences, over 10% of them appearing once. This clonotype has just a few counts. This receptor was identified in a man aged 50 to 60 who received an inactivated influenza vaccine. The chain couples TRBV20-1 to TRBJ1-6; TRBD1 matches 7 bases. Source: PBMCs from blood, taken about 40 days after vaccination. For the CDR3, the DNA is TGCAGTGCTAGGACGTCAGGCAGGGGGGATTCACCCCTCCACTTT. It translates to CSARTSGRGDSPLHF.